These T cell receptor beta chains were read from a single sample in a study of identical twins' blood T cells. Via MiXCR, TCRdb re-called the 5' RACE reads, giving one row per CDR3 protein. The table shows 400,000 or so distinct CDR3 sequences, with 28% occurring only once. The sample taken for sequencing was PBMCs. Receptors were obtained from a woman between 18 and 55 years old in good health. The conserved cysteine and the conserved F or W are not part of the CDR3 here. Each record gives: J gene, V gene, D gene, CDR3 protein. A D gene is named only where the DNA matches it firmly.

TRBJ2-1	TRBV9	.	ASSAGDGSYNEQF
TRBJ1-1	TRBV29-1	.	SVYDADTEAF
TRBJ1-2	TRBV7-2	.	ASSLGVSGYGYGYT
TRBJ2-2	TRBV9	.	ASSVQGVTGELF
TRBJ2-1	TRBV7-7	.	ASSLVGSGDEQF
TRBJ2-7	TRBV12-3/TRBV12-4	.	ASSTPIGGTYEQY
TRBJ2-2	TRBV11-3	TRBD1	ASRWDRSDMFANTGELF
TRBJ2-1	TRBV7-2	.	ASSIAASSYNEQF
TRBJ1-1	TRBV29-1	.	SVGRGDTEAF
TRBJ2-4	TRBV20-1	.	SARDPLNIQY
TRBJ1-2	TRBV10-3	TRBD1	AIMGTGTAATLGGYT
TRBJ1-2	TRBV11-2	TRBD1	ASSLEPDRGGYT
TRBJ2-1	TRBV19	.	ASSIGALGNEQF
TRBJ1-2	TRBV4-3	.	ASSQVGGGRNYGYT
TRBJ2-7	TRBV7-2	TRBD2	ASSFLSGRAYEQY
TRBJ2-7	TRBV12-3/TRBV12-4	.	ASSSRVYEQY
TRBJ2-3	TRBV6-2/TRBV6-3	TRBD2	ASSRPEAGSVDTQY
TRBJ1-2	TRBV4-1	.	ASRASPGTIDGYT
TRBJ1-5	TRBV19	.	ASSITGLGQPQH
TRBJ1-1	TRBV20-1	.	SAREPRGAF
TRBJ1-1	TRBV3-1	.	ASSHSGHLNTEAF
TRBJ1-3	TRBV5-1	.	ASSLESLVSGNTIY
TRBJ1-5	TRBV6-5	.	ASSYSWVKAQPQH
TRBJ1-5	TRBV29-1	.	SVGGTQPQH
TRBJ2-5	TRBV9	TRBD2	ASSVGDSGEETQY
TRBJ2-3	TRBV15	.	ATNPTGRTDTQY
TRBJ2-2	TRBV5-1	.	ASSTQIGPGELF
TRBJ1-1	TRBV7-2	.	ASSFSPSNTEAF
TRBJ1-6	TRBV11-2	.	ASSLGSSYNSPLH
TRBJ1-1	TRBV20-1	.	SARATAEAF
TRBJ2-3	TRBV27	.	ASRSLLYGKVGDTQY
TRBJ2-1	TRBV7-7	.	ASSLSGHNEQF
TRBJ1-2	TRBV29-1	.	SVGREYGYT
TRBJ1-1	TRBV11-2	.	ASSLAGARTEAF
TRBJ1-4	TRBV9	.	ASSAGGGVGGEKLF
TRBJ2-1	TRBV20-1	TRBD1	SAGRDRDYGEQF
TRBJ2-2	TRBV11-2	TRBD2	ASSVSGIETGELF
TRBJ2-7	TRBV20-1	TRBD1	SAGQGLNEQY
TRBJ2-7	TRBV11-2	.	ASSSSKAGSYEQY
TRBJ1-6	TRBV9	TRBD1	ASSHQGQINSPLH
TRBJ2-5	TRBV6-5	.	ASSYSTAQETQY
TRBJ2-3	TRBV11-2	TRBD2	ASSFPGGGDTQY
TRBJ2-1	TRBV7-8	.	ASSLWRGDEQF
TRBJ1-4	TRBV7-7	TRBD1	ASSPDRDSNEKLF
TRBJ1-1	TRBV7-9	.	ASSPKANTEAF
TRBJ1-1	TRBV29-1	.	SVRTDPTEAF
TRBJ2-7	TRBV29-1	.	SVGWGYEQY
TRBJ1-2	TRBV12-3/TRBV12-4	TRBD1	ASSLRDRAYGYT